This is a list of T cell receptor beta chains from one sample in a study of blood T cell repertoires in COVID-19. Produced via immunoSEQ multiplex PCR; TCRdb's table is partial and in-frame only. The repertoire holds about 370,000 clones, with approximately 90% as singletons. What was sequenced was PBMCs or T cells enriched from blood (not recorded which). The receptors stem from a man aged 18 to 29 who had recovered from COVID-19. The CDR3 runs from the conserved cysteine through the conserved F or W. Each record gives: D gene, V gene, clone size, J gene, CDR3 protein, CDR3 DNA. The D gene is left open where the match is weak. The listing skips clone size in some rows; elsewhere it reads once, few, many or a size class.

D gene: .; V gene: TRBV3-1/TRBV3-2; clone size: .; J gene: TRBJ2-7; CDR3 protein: CASSQSGGGPYEQYF; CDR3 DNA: TGTGCCAGCAGCCAATCCGGCGGCGGGCCCTACGAGCAGTACTTC
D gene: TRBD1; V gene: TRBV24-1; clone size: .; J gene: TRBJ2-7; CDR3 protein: CATSDQSGTEYYEQYF; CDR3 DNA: TGTGCCACCAGTGACCAGTCCGGGACAGAGTACTACGAGCAGTACTTC
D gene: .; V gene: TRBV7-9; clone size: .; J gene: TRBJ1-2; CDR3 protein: CASSLKREISYGYTF; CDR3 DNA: TGTGCCAGCAGCTTAAAACGGGAGATAAGCTATGGCTACACCTTC
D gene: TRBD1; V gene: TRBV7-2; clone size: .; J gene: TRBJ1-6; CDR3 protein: CASSLWTGGNSPLHF; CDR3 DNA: TGTGCCAGCAGCCTATGGACAGGGGGAAATTCACCCCTCCACTTT
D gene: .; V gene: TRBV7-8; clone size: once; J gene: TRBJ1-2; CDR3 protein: CASSSVGGVSGGYTF; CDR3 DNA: TGTGCCAGCAGCTCCGTCGGGGGAGTGTCGGGTGGCTACACCTTC
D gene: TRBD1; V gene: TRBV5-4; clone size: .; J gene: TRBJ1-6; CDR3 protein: CASSLGTGVGSPLHF; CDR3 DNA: TGTGCCAGCAGCTTGGGGACAGGGGTGGGTTCACCCCTCCACTTT
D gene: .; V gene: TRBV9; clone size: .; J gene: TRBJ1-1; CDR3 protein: CASSFSSENTEAFF; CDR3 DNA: TGTGCCAGCAGCTTTAGTAGTGAGAACACTGAAGCTTTCTTT
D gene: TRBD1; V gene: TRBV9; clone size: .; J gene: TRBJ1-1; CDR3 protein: CASRMTGLEAFF; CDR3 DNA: TGTGCCAGCAGAATGACAGGGCTAGAAGCTTTCTTT
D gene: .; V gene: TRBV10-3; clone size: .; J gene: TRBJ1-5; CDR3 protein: CAIRPQQNQPQHF; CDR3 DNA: TGTGCCATCAGACCACAGCAAAATCAGCCCCAGCATTTT
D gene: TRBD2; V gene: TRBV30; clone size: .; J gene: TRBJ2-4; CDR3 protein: CALGLAENIQYF; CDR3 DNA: TGTGCCCTGGGACTAGCGGAAAACATTCAGTACTTC
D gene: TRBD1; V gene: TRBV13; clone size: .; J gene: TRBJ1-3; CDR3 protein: CASSSGQGTYSGNTIYF; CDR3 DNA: TGTGCCAGCAGCTCGGGACAGGGGACCTACTCTGGAAACACCATATATTTT
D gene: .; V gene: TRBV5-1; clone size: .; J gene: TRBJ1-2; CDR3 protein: CASTEQEGYGYTF; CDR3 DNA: TGCGCCTCTACCGAACAGGAGGGGTATGGCTACACCTTC
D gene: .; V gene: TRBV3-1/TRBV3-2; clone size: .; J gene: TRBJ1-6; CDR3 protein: CASSQGGDNSPLHF; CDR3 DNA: TGTGCCAGCTCTCAGGGAGGGGACAATTCACCCCTCCACTTT
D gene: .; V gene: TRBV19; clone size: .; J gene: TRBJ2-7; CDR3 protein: CASTPRDTNEQYF; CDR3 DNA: TGTGCCAGTACCCCCCGCGACACCAACGAGCAGTACTTC
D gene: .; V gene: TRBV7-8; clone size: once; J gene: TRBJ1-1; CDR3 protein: CASSLGPRTNTEAFF; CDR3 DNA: TGTGCCAGCAGCTTAGGCCCTCGAACTAACACTGAAGCTTTCTTT
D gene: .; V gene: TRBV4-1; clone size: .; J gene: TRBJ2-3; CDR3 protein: CASSQDGRVNTDTQYF; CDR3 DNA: TGCGCCAGCAGCCAAGACGGCAGGGTTAACACAGATACGCAGTATTTT
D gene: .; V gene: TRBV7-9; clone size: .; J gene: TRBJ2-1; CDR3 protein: CASSLLGQSSFSYNEQFF; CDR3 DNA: TGTGCCAGCAGCTTATTGGGGCAGTCGTCCTTCTCCTACAATGAGCAGTTCTTC
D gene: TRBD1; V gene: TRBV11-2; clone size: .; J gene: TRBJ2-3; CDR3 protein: CASSLEKQGVGTDTQYF; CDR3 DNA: TGTGCCAGCAGCTTAGAGAAACAGGGGGTGGGCACAGATACGCAGTATTTT
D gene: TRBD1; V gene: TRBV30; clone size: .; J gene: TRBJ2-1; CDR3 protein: CAWSVGGANEQFF; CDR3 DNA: TGTGCCTGGAGTGTAGGGGGCGCTAATGAGCAGTTCTTC
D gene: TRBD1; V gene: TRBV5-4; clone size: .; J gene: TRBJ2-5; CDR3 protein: CASTTGGWETQYF; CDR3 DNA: TGTGCCAGCACAACAGGGGGCTGGGAGACCCAGTACTTC
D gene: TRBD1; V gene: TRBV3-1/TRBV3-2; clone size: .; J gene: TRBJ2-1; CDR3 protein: CASSPRDRGVYEQFF; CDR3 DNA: TGTGCCAGCAGCCCCCGGGACAGGGGCGTGTATGAGCAGTTCTTC
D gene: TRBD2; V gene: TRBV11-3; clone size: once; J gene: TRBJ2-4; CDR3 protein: CASSPGLAGEDLGENIQYF; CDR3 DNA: TGTGCCAGCAGCCCGGGACTAGCGGGAGAAGATTTAGGGGAAAACATTCAGTACTTC
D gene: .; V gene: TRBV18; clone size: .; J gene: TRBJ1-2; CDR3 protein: CASSPTGTDGYTF; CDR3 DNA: TGTGCCAGCTCACCGACGGGTACCGATGGCTACACCTTC
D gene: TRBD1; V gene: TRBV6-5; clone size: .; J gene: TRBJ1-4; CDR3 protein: CASSQGRGLNEKLFF; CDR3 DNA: TGTGCCAGCAGCCAAGGCAGGGGGCTCAATGAAAAACTGTTTTTT
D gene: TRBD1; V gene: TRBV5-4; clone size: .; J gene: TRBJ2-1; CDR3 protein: CASSPKTGGNEQFF; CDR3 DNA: TGTGCCAGCAGCCCAAAGACAGGGGGCAATGAGCAGTTCTTC
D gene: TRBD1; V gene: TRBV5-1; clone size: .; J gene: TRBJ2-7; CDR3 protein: CASSPGTGGGDEQYF; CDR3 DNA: TGCGCCAGCAGCCCCGGGACAGGGGGCGGGGACGAGCAGTACTTC
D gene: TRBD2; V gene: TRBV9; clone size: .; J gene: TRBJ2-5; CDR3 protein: CASSPTRGGETQYF; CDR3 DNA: TGTGCCAGCAGCCCCACCCGGGGGGGAGAGACCCAGTACTTC
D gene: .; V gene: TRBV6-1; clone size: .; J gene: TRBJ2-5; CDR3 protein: CASSEPRALQETQYF; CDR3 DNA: TGTGCCAGCAGTGAACCCAGGGCCCTTCAAGAGACCCAGTACTTC
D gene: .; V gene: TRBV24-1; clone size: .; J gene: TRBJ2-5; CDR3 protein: CATSGGETQYF; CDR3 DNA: TGTGCCACGTCGGGTGGCGAGACCCAGTACTTC
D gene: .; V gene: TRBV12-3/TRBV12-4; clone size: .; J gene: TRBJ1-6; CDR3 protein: CASSLLENSPLHF; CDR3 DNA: TGTGCCAGCAGCCTGCTAGAAAATTCACCCCTCCACTTT
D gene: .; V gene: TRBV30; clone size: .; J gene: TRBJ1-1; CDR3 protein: CAWSVANTEAFF; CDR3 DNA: TGTGCCTGGAGTGTAGCGAACACTGAAGCTTTCTTT
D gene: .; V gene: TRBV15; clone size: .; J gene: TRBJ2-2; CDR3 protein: CATKQEGANPGELFF; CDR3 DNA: TGTGCCACCAAACAGGAGGGGGCGAATCCCGGGGAGCTGTTTTTT
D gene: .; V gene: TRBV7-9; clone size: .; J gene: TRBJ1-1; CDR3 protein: CASSLQENTEAFF; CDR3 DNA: TGTGCCAGCAGCTTACAGGAGAACACTGAAGCTTTCTTT
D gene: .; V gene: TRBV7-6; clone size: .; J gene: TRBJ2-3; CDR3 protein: CASSLVSGGTDTQYF; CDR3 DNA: TGTGCCAGCAGCTTAGTATCCGGAGGCACAGATACGCAGTATTTT
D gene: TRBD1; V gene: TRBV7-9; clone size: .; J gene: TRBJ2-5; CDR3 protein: CASSPRQGSLEETQYF; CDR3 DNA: TGTGCCAGCAGCCCCAGACAGGGTTCCCTGGAAGAGACCCAGTACTTC
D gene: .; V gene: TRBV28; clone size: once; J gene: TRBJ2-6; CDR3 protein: CASSSPGSGANVLTF; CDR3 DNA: TGTGCCAGCAGTTCCCCCGGCTCTGGGGCCAACGTCCTGACTTTC
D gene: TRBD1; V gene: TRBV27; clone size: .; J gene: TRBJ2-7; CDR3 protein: CASSFLGQGALEYF; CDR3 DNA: TGTGCCAGCAGTTTTTTGGGACAGGGTGCGTTGGAGTACTTC
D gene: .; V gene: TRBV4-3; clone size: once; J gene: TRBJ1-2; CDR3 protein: CASSQGRLLGGDVGYTF; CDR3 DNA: TGCGCCAGCAGCCAAGGTCGACTCCTGGGGGGGGACGTAGGCTACACCTTC
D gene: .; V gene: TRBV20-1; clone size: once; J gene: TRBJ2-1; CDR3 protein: CSASWPGEQFF; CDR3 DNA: TGCAGTGCATCGTGGCCGGGTGAGCAGTTCTTC
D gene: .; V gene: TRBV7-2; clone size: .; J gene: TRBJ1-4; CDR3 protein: CASSLARAGSNEKLFF; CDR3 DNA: TGTGCCAGCAGCTTAGCGAGGGCAGGCAGTAATGAAAAACTGTTTTTT
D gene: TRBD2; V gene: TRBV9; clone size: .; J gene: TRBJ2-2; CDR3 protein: CASSVDYWAGGANTGELFF; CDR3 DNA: TGTGCCAGCAGCGTAGATTACTGGGCGGGGGGAGCGAACACCGGGGAGCTGTTTTTT
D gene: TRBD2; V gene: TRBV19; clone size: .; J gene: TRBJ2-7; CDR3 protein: CASSTGLAGGALYF; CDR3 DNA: TGTGCCAGTAGTACCGGACTAGCGGGGGGAGCGTTGTACTTC
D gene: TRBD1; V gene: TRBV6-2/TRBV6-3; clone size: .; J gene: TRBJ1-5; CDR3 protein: CASSSQGGAGNQPQHF; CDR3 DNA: TGTGCCAGCAGCTCACAGGGGGGAGCAGGCAATCAGCCCCAGCATTTT